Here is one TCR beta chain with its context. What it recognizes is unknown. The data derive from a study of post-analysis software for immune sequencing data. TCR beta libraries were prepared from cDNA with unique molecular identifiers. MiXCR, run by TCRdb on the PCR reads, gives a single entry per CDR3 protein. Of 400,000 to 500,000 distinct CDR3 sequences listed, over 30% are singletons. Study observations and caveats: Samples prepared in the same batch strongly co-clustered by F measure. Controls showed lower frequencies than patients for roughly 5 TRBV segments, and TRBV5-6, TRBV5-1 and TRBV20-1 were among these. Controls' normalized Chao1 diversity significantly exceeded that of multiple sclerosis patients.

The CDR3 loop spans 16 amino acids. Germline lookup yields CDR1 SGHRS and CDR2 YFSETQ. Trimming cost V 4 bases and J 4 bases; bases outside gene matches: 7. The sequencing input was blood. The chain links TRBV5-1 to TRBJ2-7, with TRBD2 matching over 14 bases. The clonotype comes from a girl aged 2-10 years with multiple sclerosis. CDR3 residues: CASSRGTSGGQYEQYF. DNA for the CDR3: TGCGCCAGCAGCCGCGGGACTAGCGGGGGACAATACGAGCAGTACTTC.